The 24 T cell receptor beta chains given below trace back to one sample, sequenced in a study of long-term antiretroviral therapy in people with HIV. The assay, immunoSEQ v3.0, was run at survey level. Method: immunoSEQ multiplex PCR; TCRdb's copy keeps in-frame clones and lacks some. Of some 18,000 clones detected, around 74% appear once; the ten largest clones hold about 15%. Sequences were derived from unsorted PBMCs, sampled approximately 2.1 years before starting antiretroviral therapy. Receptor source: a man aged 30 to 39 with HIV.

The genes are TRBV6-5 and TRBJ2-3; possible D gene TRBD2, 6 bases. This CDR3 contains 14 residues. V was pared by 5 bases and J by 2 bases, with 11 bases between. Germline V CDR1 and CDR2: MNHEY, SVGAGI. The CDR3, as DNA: TGTGCCAGCAGTCGGGCGGGGACCACAGATACGCAGTATTTT. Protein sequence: CASSRAGTTDTQYF.

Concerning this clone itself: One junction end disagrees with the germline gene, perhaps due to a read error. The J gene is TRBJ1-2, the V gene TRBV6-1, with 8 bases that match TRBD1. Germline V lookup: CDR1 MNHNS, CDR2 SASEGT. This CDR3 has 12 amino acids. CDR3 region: CASREDRGGYTF. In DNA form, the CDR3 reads TGTGCCAGCAGAGAAGACAGGGGTGGCTACACCTTC.

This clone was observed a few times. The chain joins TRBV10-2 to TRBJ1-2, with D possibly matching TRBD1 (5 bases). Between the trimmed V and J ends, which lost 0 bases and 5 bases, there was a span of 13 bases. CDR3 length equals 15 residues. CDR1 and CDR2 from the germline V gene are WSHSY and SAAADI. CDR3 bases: TGCGCCAGCAGTGAGTCGATGCGGGCAGGGTATGGCTACACCTTC. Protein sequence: CASSESMRAGYGYTF.

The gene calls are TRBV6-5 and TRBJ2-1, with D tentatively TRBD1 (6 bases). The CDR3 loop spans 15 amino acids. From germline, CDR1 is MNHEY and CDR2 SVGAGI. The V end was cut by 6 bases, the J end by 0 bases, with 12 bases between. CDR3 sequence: CASSRDRSSYNEQFF. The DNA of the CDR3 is TGTGCCAGCAGCCGTGACAGGAGCTCCTACAATGAGCAGTTCTTC.

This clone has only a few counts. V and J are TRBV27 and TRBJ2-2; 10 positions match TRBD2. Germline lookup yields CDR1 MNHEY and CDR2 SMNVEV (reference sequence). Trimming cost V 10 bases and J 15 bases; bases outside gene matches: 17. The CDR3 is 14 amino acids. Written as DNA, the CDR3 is TGTGCCACCAGGTCCCTAGCGGGAGAGGTCCAGATGTTTTTT. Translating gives CATRSLAGEVQMFF.

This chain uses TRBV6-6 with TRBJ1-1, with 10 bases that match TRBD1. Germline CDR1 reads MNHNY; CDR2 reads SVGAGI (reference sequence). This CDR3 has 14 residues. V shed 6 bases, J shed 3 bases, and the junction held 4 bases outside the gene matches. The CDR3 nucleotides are TGTGCCAGCAGCGCGGACAGGGGGGACACTGAAGCTTTCTTT. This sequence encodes CASSADRGDTEAFF.

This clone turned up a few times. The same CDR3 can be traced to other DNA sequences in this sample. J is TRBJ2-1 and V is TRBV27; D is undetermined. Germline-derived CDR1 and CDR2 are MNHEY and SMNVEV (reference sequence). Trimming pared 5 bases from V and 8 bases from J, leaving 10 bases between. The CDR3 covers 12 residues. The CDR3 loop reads CASSPGWDEQFF. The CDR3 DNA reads TGTGCCAGCAGTCCCGGGTGGGATGAGCAGTTCTTC.

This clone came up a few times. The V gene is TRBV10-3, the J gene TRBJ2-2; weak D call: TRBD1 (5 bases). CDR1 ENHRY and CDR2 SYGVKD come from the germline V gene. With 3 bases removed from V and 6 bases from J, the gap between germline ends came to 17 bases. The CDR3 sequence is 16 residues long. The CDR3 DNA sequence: TGTGCCATCAGTGAAACGAGGACCTTGGGGCCCGGGGAGCTGTTTTTT. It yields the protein CAISETRTLGPGELFF.

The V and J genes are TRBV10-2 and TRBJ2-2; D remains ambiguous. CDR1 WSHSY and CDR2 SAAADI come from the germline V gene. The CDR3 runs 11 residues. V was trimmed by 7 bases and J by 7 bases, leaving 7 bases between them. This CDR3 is CASIKSGELFF. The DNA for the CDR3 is TGCGCCAGCATCAAGAGCGGGGAGCTGTTTTTT.

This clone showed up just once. The CDR3 bases are TGTGCCAGCAGTTGGACCGGGACAGGGATCGATGAGCAGTTCTTC. This codes for CASSWTGTGIDEQFF. The J gene is TRBJ2-1, the V gene TRBV6-5, with TRBD1 matching 9 bases. The CDR3 is 15 residues long. Germline values: CDR1 MNHEY, CDR2 SVGAGI. The ends lost 4 bases at V and 8 bases at J; junction bases unmatched: 9.

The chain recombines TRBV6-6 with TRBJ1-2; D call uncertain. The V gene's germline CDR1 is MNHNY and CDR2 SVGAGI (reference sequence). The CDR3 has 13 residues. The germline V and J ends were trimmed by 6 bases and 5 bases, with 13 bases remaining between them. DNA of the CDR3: TGTGCCAGCAGCACTTCGCCTTGGTATGGCTACACCTTC. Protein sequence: CASSTSPWYGYTF.

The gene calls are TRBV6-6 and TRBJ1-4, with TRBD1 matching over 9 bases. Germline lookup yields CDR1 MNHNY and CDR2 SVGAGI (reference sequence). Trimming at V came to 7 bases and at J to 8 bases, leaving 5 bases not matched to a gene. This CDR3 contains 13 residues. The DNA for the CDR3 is TGTGCCAGCACCGGGACAGGGAAGGAAAAACTGTTTTTT. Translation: CASTGTGKEKLFF.

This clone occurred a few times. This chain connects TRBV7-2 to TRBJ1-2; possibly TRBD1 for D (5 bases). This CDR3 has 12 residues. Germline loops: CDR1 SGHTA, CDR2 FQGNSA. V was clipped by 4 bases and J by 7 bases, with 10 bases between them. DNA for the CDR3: TGTGCCAGCAGCTCCGGGGCGGGTGGCTACACCTTC. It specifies CASSSGAGGYTF.

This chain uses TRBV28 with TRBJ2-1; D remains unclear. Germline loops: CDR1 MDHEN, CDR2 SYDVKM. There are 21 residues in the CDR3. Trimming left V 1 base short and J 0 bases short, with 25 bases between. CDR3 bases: TGTGCCAGCAGTTTATCTATGGGTTCCAAAGGCCCGTCGGTCTCCTACAATGAGCAGTTCTTC. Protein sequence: CASSLSMGSKGPSVSYNEQFF.

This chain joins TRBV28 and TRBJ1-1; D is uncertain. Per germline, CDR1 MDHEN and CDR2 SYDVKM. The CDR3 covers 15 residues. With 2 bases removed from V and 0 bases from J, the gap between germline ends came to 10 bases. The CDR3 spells CASSLRRPMNTEAFF. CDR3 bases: TGTGCCAGCAGTTTACGCAGGCCGATGAACACTGAAGCTTTCTTT.

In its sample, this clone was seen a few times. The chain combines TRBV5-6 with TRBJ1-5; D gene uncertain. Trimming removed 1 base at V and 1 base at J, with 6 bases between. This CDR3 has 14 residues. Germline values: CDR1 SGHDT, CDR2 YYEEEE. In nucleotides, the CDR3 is TGTGCCAGCAGCTTGTGGCAGAGCAATCAGCCCCAGCATTTT. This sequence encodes CASSLWQSNQPQHF.

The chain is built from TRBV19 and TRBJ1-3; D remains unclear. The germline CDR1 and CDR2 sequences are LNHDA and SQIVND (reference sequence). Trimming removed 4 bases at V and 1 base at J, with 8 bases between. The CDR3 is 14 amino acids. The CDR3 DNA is TGTGCCAGTAGTACAGGAAATTCTGGAAACACCATATATTTT. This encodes CASSTGNSGNTIYF.

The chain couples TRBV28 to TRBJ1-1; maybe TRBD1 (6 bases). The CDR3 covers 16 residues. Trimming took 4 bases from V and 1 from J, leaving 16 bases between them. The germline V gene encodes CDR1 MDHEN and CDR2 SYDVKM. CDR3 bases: TGTGCCAGCAGTTCCCGAATTAAGGACAGGAACACTGAAGCTTTCTTT. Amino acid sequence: CASSSRIKDRNTEAFF. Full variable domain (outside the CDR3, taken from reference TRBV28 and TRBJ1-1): DVKVTQSSRYLVKRTGEKVFLECVQDMDHENMFWYRQDPGLGLRLIYFSYDVKMKEKGDIPEGYSVSREKKERFSLILESASTNQTSMYLCASSSRIKDRNTEAFFGQGTRLTVV.

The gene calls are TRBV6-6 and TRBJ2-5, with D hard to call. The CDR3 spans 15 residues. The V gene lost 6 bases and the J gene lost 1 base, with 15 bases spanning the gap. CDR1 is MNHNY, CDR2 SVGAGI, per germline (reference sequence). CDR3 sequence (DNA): TGTGCCAGCAGCCCACGCCTGCGGTTCCAAGAGACCCAGTACTTC. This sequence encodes CASSPRLRFQETQYF.

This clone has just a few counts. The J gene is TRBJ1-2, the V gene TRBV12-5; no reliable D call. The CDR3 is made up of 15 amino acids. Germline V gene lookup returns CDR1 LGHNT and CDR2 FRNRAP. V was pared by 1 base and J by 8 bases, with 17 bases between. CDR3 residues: CASGLDPHPRQGYTF. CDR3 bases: TGTGCTAGTGGTTTGGACCCCCACCCCAGGCAGGGCTACACCTTC.

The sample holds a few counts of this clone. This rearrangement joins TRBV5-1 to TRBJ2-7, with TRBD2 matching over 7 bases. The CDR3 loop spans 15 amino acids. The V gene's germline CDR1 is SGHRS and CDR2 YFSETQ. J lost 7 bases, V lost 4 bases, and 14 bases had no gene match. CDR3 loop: CASSPAVAGEGEQYF. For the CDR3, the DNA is TGCGCCAGCAGCCCTGCCGTGGCGGGAGAGGGAGAGCAGTACTTC.

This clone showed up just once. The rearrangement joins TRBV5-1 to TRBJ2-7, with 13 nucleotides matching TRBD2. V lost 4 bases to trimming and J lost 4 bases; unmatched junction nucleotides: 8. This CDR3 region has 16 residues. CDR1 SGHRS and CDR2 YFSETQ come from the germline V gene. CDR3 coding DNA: TGCGCCAGCAGCCCCGGGACTAGCGGGATTGTGTACGAGCAGTACTTC. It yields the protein CASSPGTSGIVYEQYF. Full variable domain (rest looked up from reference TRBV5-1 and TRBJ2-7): KAGVTQTPRYLIKTRGQQVTLSCSPISGHRSVSWYQQTPGQGLQFLFEYFSETQRNKGNFPGRFSGRQFSNSRSEMNVSTLELGDSALYLCASSPGTSGIVYEQYFGPGTRLTVT.

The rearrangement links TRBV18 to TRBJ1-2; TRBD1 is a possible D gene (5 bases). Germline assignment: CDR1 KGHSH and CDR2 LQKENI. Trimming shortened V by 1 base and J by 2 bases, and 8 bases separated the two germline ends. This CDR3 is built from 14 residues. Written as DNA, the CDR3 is TGTGCCAGCTCACCACGATGGGGCAACTATGGCTACACCTTC. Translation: CASSPRWGNYGYTF. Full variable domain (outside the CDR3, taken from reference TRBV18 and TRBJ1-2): NAGVMQNPRHLVRRRGQEARLRCSPMKGHSHVYWYRQLPEEGLKFMVYLQKENIIDESGMPKERFSAEFPKEGPSILRIQQVVRGDSAAYFCASSPRWGNYGYTFGSGTRLTVV.

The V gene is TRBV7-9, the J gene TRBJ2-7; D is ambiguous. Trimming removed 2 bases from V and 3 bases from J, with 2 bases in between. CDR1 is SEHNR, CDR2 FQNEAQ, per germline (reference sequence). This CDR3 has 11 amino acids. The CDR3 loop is CASSLIYEQYF. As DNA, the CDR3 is TGTGCCAGCAGCTTAATCTACGAGCAGTACTTC.